Listed below are T cell receptor beta chains from one sample, sequenced in a study of blood T cell repertoires in COVID-19. Assay: immunoSEQ multiplex PCR; the TCRdb copy retains only in-frame clones and omits some. The data show 120,000 to 150,000 clones, 85% seen once. Sequencing was carried out using peripheral blood. Receptors were obtained from a woman aged 40 to 55 with active or convalescent COVID-19. CDR3s include the opening cysteine and the closing phenylalanine or tryptophan. D genes are given only for firm matches. Not every row has a clone size; where given, it reads once, few, many or a size class.

j_call	d_call	clone_size	v_call	cdr3_aa	cdr3_nt
TRBJ1-2	.	.	TRBV5-6	CASSLTGASGISYTF	TGTGCCAGCAGCTTGACAGGCGCCTCCGGAATATCCTACACCTTC
TRBJ1-1	TRBD1	.	TRBV5-6	CASSGGQVITEAFF	TGTGCCAGCAGCGGGGGACAGGTAATCACTGAAGCTTTCTTT
TRBJ1-3	.	.	TRBV6-5	CASRTGPGSGNTIYF	TGTGCCAGCAGAACAGGGCCTGGGTCTGGAAACACCATATATTTT
TRBJ2-5	TRBD1	.	TRBV18	CASSPIRQGPNQETQYF	TGTGCCAGCTCACCAATCCGACAGGGCCCAAATCAAGAGACCCAGTACTTC
TRBJ1-5	.	.	TRBV24-1	CATSDSRVPNQPQHF	TGTGCCACCAGTGATTCCCGGGTTCCCAATCAGCCCCAGCATTTT
TRBJ2-4	.	once	TRBV9	CASSAHPTQQGDIQYF	TGTGCCAGCAGCGCCCACCCGACCCAGCAAGGGGACATTCAGTACTTC
TRBJ2-1	TRBD2	.	TRBV30	CAWASGSGRIEQFF	TGTGCCTGGGCCTCAGGGAGCGGGAGGATTGAGCAGTTCTTC
TRBJ2-7	TRBD2	.	TRBV27	CASSLGRADEQYF	TGTGCCAGCAGTTTAGGGAGGGCCGACGAGCAGTACTTC
TRBJ1-5	TRBD1	.	TRBV30	CAWRATGLTQPQHF	TGTGCCTGGAGAGCGACAGGGCTTACTCAGCCCCAGCATTTT
TRBJ1-2	.	.	TRBV3-1/TRBV3-2	CASSQVPAAGYTF	TGTGCCAGCAGCCAAGTTCCCGCGGCCGGCTACACCTTC
TRBJ1-3	.	.	TRBV14	CASSVSLGNTIYF	TGTGCCAGCAGCGTAAGCCTTGGAAACACCATATATTTT
TRBJ1-2	.	.	TRBV24-1	CATSDPAGGYTF	TGTGCCACCAGTGACCCTGCGGGTGGCTACACCTTC
TRBJ1-1	.	.	TRBV5-5	CASSLDARGRTEAFF	TGTGCCAGCAGCTTGGATGCTCGAGGGAGGACCGAAGCTTTCTTT
TRBJ1-4	.	.	TRBV4-1	CASSPFPGLPPPATNEKLFF	TGCGCCAGCAGCCCGTTTCCGGGACTCCCACCCCCAGCAACTAATGAAAAACTGTTTTTT
TRBJ2-5	TRBD1	.	TRBV15	CATSEGTGPQETQYF	TGTGCCACCAGCGAAGGGACAGGGCCACAAGAGACCCAGTACTTC
TRBJ1-1	TRBD1	few	TRBV10-3	CATEEGQPGTAEAFF	TGTGCCACCGAAGAGGGACAGCCAGGGACAGCTGAAGCTTTCTTT
TRBJ1-5	TRBD1	.	TRBV6-5	CASTDRGARPQHF	TGTGCCAGCACGGACAGGGGGGCGCGGCCCCAGCATTTT
TRBJ1-1	.	.	TRBV27	CASSKLEGRREAFF	TGTGCCAGCTCGAAGTTGGAGGGACGACGGGAAGCTTTCTTT
TRBJ1-1	.	.	TRBV28	CASSHRVTEAFF	TGTGCCAGCAGTCACAGGGTCACTGAAGCTTTCTTT
TRBJ1-4	.	.	TRBV7-8	CASSFELRGFGEKLFF	TGTGCCAGCAGCTTTGAGCTTAGGGGATTCGGAGAAAAACTGTTTTTT
TRBJ2-2	TRBD2	.	TRBV19	CASSPTPTSGGLFTGELFF	TGTGCCAGTAGTCCTACACCGACTAGCGGGGGGCTGTTCACCGGGGAGCTGTTTTTT
TRBJ1-2	TRBD1	.	TRBV19	CASRQTGTNYGYTF	TGTGCCAGTAGACAGACAGGGACTAACTATGGCTACACCTTC
TRBJ1-6	.	few	TRBV7-2	CASSLGSSYNSPLHF	TGTGCCAGCAGCTTGGGGAGCTCCTATAATTCACCCCTCCACTTT
TRBJ2-1	TRBD2	.	TRBV9	CASSVAYVTAGGPGEQFF	TGTGCCAGCAGCGTAGCCTACGTGACAGCGGGAGGGCCGGGAGAGCAGTTCTTC
TRBJ1-5	.	.	TRBV27	CASSFQGQAGQPQHF	TGTGCCAGCAGTTTTCAAGGACAAGCGGGACAGCCCCAGCATTTT
TRBJ2-5	TRBD1	.	TRBV12-5	CASGSGQAQETQYF	TGTGCTAGTGGTTCGGGACAGGCTCAAGAGACCCAGTACTTC
TRBJ1-1	.	.	TRBV6-6	CASSYLASEAFF	TGTGCCAGCAGTTACTTGGCCTCTGAAGCTTTCTTT
TRBJ1-2	.	.	TRBV21-1	CASSKHGTGYPNYGYTF	TGTGCCAGCAGCAAACATGGGACAGGCTACCCTAACTATGGCTACACCTTC
TRBJ1-5	.	.	TRBV19	CATARDTVNQPQHF	TGTGCCACCGCCAGGGACACAGTCAATCAGCCCCAGCATTTT
TRBJ2-3	.	.	TRBV6-5	CASRSGVPTDTQYF	TGTGCCAGCAGGTCGGGGGTTCCCACAGATACGCAGTATTTT
TRBJ2-1	.	.	TRBV2	CASRALARIYNEQFF	TGTGCCAGCAGGGCCCTAGCGAGGATCTACAATGAGCAGTTCTTC
TRBJ2-1	TRBD2	.	TRBV12-3/TRBV12-4	CASSLTSLEQFF	TGTGCCAGCAGTCTGACTAGCCTTGAGCAGTTCTTC
TRBJ2-7	.	.	TRBV7-2	CASSLEGGHSYEQYF	TGTGCCAGCAGCTTAGAGGGGGGGCACTCCTACGAGCAGTACTTC